The source of this TCR beta chain is a study of CD8 T cells in ankylosing spondylitis. TCRdb itself ran the 5' RACE reads through MiXCR, one entry per CDR3 protein. Of about 170,000 distinct CDR3 sequences in the sample, roughly 18% were seen once. The CDR3 is 16 residues long. The V and J ends lost 2 bases and 1 base, in that order; junction bases with no gene match: 6. Germline lookup yields CDR1 MDHEN and CDR2 SYDVKM. This clonotype was sampled from a male donor with ankylosing spondylitis or in good health (not recorded which). Sequencing was performed on blood, either unsorted or a sorted T cell fraction (not recorded which). The chain employs TRBV28 and TRBJ2-7; 9 positions match TRBD1. CDR3 coding DNA: TGTGCCAGCAGTTTAGGGGACAGGGAGGTTTCCTACGAGCAGTACTTC. It specifies CASSLGDREVSYEQYF.